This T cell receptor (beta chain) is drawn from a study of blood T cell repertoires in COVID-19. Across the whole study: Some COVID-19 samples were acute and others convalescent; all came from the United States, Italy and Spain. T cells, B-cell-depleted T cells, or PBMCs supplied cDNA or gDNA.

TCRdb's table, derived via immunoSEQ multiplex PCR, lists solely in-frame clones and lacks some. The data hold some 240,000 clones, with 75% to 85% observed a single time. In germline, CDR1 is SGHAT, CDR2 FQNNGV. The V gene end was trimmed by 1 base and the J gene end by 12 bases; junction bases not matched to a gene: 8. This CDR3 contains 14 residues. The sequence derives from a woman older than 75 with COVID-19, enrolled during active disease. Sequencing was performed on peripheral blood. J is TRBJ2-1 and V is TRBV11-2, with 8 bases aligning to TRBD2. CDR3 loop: CASSLGGGLAGQFF. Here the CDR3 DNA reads TGTGCCAGCAGCTTAGGAGGGGGGCTAGCGGGGCAGTTCTTC. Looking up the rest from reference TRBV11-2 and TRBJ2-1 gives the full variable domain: EAGVAQSPRYKIIEKRQSVAFWCNPISGHATLYWYQQILGQGPKLLIQFQNNGVVDDSQLPKDRFSAERLKGVDSTLKIQPAKLEDSAVYLCASSLGGGLAGQFFGPGTRLTVL.